The T cell receptor beta chain described here comes from a study of blood T cell repertoires in COVID-19. Study as a whole: Acute-phase and convalescent COVID-19 samples originated in the United States, Italy and Spain. From T cells, B-cell-depleted T cells, or PBMCs came the material, which was cDNA or gDNA.

V dropped 7 bases and J dropped 3; count of bases not matched to a gene: 10. Looked up from germline, CDR1 is LNHDA and CDR2 is SQIVND (reference sequence). This CDR3 contains 15 residues. Authors' processing steps: Reference gene primer amplification gave nucleated cell count estimates. Profiling relied on immunoSEQ multiplex PCR, and the TCRdb table lists in-frame clones only, not all of them. The D gene and trimming were derived from the DNA, and the V and J assignments and clone size from that table. The table has about 220,000 clones, roughly 80% seen once. Sequences were obtained from peripheral blood. The receptor's source is a woman between 70 and 85 years old with acute or convalescent COVID-19. This sequence joins TRBV19 and TRBJ1-1; 8 nucleotides align to TRBD1. The CDR3 here is CASNGQGGMYTEAFF. CDR3 nucleotide sequence: TGTGCCAGTAACGGACAGGGAGGTATGTACACTGAAGCTTTCTTT.